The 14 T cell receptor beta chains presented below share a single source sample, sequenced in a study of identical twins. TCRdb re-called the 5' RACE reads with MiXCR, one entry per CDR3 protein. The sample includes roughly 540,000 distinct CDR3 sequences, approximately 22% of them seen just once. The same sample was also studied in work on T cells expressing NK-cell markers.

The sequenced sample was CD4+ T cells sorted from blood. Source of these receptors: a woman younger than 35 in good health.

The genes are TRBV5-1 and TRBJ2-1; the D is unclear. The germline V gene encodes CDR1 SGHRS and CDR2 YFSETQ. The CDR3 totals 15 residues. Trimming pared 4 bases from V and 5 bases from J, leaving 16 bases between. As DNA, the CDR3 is TGCGCCAGCAGCGGACGACCTACTTCACACAATGAGCAGTTCTTC. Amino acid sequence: CASSGRPTSHNEQFF.

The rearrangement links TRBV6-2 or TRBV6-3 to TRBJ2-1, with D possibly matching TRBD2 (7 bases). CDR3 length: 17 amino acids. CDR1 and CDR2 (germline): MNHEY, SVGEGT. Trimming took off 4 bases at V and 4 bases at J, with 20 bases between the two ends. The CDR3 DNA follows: TGTGCCAGCAGTTTACGGAAGGGCGGGGGCCGTTACAATGAGCAGTTCTTC. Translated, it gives CASSLRKGGGRYNEQFF.

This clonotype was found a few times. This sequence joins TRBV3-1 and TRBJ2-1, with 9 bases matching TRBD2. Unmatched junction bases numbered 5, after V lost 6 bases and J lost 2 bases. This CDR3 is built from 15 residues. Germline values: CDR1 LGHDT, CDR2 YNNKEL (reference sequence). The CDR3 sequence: CASSYGTSPYNEQFF. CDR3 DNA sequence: TGTGCCAGCAGTTACGGGACTAGCCCCTACAATGAGCAGTTCTTC.

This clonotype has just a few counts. The CDR3 bases are TGCGCCAGCAGCTTGGCGGGGACAGGGATCACTGAAGCTTTCTTT. This codes for CASSLAGTGITEAFF. The J gene is TRBJ1-1, the V gene TRBV5-1; 9 positions match TRBD1. The CDR3 totals 15 residues. With V trimmed by 0 bases and J by 4 bases, 4 bases remained unmatched. The V gene's germline CDR1 is SGHRS and CDR2 YFSETQ.

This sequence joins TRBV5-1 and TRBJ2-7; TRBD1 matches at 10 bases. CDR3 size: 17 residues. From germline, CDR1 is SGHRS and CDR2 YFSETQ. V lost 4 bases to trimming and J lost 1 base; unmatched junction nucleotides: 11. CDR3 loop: CASSVKPPGQGSYEQYF. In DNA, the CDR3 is TGCGCCAGCAGCGTAAAACCGCCGGGACAGGGGTCCTACGAGCAGTACTTC.

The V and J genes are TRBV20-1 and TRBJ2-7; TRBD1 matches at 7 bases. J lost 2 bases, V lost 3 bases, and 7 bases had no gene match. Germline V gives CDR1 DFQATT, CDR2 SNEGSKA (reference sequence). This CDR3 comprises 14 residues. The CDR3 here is CSASRTGRAYEQYF. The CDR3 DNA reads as TGCAGTGCTAGCCGGACAGGCCGGGCCTACGAGCAGTACTTC.

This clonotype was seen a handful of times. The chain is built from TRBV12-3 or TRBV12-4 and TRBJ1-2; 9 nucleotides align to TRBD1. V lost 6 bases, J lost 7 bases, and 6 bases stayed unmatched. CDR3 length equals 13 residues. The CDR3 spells CASSATGGRGYTF. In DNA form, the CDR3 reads TGTGCCAGCAGCGCAACAGGGGGCCGTGGCTACACCTTC.

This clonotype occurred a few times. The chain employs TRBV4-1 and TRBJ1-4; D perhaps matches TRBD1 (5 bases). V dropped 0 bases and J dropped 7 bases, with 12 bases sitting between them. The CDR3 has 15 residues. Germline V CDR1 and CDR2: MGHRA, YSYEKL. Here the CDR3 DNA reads TGCGCCAGCAGCCAAGATGGGCAGGGTCGTGAAAAACTGTTTTTT. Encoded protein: CASSQDGQGREKLFF.

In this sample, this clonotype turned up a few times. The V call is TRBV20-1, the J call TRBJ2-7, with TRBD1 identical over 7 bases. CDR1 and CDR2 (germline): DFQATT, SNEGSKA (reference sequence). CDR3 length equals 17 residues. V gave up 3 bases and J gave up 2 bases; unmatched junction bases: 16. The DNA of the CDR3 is TGCAGTGCTAGTACTCTTTCATCGGGGACAGCCACCTACGAGCAGTACTTC. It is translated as CSASTLSSGTATYEQYF.

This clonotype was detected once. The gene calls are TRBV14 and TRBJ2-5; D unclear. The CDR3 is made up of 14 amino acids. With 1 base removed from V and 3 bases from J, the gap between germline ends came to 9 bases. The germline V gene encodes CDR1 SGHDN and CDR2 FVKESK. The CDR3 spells CASSQVGVEETQYF. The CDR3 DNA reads TGTGCCAGCAGCCAAGTTGGCGTCGAAGAGACCCAGTACTTC.

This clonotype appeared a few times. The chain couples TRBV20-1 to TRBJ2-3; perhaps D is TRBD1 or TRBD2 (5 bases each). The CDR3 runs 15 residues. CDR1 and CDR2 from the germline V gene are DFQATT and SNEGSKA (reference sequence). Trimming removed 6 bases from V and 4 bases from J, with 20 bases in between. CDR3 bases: TGCAGTGCCCCGTTTGCTAGGGGACGGTCAGATACGCAGTATTTT. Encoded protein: CSAPFARGRSDTQYF.

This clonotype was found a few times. The CDR3 region has the DNA TGCAGCGCTCGAACAGGACTAGCGGTTACCTACGAGCAGTACTTC. Translated: CSARTGLAVTYEQYF. This chain joins TRBV29-1 and TRBJ2-7; TRBD2 matches at 10 bases. V was clipped by 7 bases and J by 2 bases; unmatched bases: 11. This CDR3 region has 15 residues. Germline CDR1 and CDR2: SQVTM and ANQGSEA.

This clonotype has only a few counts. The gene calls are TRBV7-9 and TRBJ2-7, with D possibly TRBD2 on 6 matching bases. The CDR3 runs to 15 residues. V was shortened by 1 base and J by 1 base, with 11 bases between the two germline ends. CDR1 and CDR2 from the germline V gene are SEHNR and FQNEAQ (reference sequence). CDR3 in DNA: TGTGCCAGCAGCTTAGATCGCGGGATTTCCTACGAGCAGTACTTC. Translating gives CASSLDRGISYEQYF.

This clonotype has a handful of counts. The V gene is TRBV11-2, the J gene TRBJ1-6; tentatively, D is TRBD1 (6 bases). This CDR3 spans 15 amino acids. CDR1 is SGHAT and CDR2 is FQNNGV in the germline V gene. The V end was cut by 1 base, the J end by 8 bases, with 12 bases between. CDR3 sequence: CASSLGGTTDSPLHF. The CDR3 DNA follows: TGTGCCAGCAGCTTAGGCGGGACAACGGATTCACCCCTCCACTTT. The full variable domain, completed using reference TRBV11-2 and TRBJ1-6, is EAGVAQSPRYKIIEKRQSVAFWCNPISGHATLYWYQQILGQGPKLLIQFQNNGVVDDSQLPKDRFSAERLKGVDSTLKIQPAKLEDSAVYLCASSLGGTTDSPLHFGNGTRLTVT.